This TCR beta chain was obtained from a study of cytomegalovirus exposure and HLA in healthy donors. The study drew the donors from its approximately 110-subject validation cohort, separate from the 666-subject first cohort. V gave up 5 bases and J gave up 6 bases; unmatched junction bases: 12. Germline V lookup: CDR1 SEHNR, CDR2 FQNEAQ (reference sequence). The CDR3 extends over 16 amino acids. Sequenced by immunoSEQ multiplex PCR; TCRdb stores in-frame clones only, minus some. The sample contains a few hundred thousand clones, just over 85% of which appear only once. The chain uses TRBV7-9 and TRBJ2-1; 8 bases are a match to TRBD2. The source of this sequence is a woman under 30 in good health and CMV-seronegative. Sequenced input: PBMCs. Here the CDR3 reads CASSTLAGGRFNEQFF. The CDR3 DNA reads as TGTGCCAGCAGCACCCTCGCGGGGGGCCGTTTCAATGAGCAGTTCTTC.